This passage covers 10 T cell receptor beta chains from one sample sequenced in a study of blood T cell repertoires in COVID-19. Some clones are missing from TCRdb's copy, which holds only in-frame ones; the method was immunoSEQ multiplex PCR. The table has about 200,000 clones, roughly 82% seen once. The sample taken for sequencing was peripheral blood. Source of these receptors: a woman between 55 and 75 years old with COVID-19, enrolled during active disease.

The chain couples TRBV7-9 to TRBJ2-3; 7 positions match TRBD2. Germline V gene sequence: CDR1 SEHNR, CDR2 FQNEAQ (reference sequence). V trimming: 10 bases; J trimming: 5 bases; junction bases outside the gene matches: 24. The CDR3 contains 18 residues. CDR3 in DNA: TGTGCCATACCTCCGGGAGGTTCCAGGGTGCTTTCCGGAGATACGCAGTATTTT. Protein sequence: CAIPPGGSRVLSGDTQYF.

J is TRBJ2-3 and V is TRBV29-1; D perhaps matches TRBD1 (5 bases). Trimming took 3 bases from V and 0 from J, leaving 16 bases between them. There are 16 residues in the CDR3. The germline gives CDR1 SQVTM, CDR2 ANQGSEA. Written as DNA, the CDR3 is TGCAGCGTTGATGGCGGCAGGGAAGCTAGCACAGATACGCAGTATTTT. It translates to CSVDGGREASTDTQYF.

The gene calls are TRBV2 and TRBJ2-2; 8 bases map to TRBD2. Germline V gene sequence: CDR1 SNHLY, CDR2 FYNNEI. The ends lost 4 bases at V and 5 bases at J; junction bases unmatched: 15. The CDR3 length is 18 residues. The CDR3 coding sequence is TGTGCCAGCAGTGCCGTCTTCTCGCGGGGGGTTAGGACCGGGGAGCTGTTTTTT. Amino acids: CASSAVFSRGVRTGELFF. The whole variable domain, filled in from reference TRBV2 and TRBJ2-2, reads EPEVTQTPSHQVTQMGQEVILRCVPISNHLYFYWYRQILGQKVEFLVSFYNNEISEKSEIFDDQFSVERPDGSNFTLKIRSTKLEDSAMYFCASSAVFSRGVRTGELFFGEGSRLTVL.

CDR3 coding DNA: TGTGCCAGCAGCCCGGACAGTTATAATTCACCCCTCCACTTT. Translation: CASSPDSYNSPLHF. The genes are TRBV7-2 and TRBJ1-6, with D possibly TRBD1 on 6 matching bases. Trimming pared 5 bases from V and 4 bases from J, leaving 9 bases between. The CDR3 covers 14 residues. Germline V gives CDR1 SGHTA, CDR2 FQGNSA.

The CDR3 protein is CASSPGRVGETQYF. The CDR3 coding sequence is TGTGCCAGCAGCCCCGGCAGGGTTGGAGAGACCCAGTACTTC. The gene calls are TRBV2 and TRBJ2-5, with a possible D match to TRBD1 (5 bases). The germline V gene encodes CDR1 SNHLY and CDR2 FYNNEI. This CDR3 spans 14 amino acids. Trimming took 6 bases from V and 4 from J, leaving 15 bases between them.

CDR3 residues: CSARGGRVTEAFF. CDR3 coding DNA: TGCAGCGCCCGCGGGGGGCGCGTCACTGAAGCTTTCTTT. The chain carries TRBV29-1 and TRBJ1-1, with D perhaps matching TRBD1 (6 bases). This CDR3 is 13 amino acids long. Trimming pared 7 bases from V and 4 bases from J, leaving 16 bases between. The germline V gene has CDR1 SQVTM and CDR2 ANQGSEA.

This clone was counted once. The chain joins TRBV19 to TRBJ2-2; 8 nucleotides align to TRBD2. The trim removed 10 bases at V and 2 bases at J, leaving 9 bases unmatched. The CDR3 is made up of 15 amino acids. Germline V gives CDR1 LNHDA, CDR2 SQIVND (reference sequence). The CDR3 is CATKRGLLNTGELFF. The CDR3 DNA follows: TGTGCCACGAAGCGGGGGCTACTCAACACCGGGGAGCTGTTTTTT.

The V gene is TRBV19, the J gene TRBJ2-2, with TRBD2 identical over 14 bases. This CDR3 is built from 15 residues. Germline V CDR1 and CDR2: LNHDA, SQIVND (reference sequence). J gave up 7 bases and V 6 bases, and 4 bases lay outside the gene matches. In DNA, the CDR3 is TGTGCCAGTAGGGGACTAGCGGGAGCGGACGGGGAGCTGTTTTTT. This encodes CASRGLAGADGELFF.

The chain recombines TRBV7-6 with TRBJ2-1, with D perhaps matching TRBD1 (6 bases). The germline gives CDR1 SGHVS, CDR2 FNYEAQ. This CDR3 has 15 amino acids. V lost 5 bases and J lost 2, with 13 bases in between. The CDR3: CASSRRTGTYNEQFF. The CDR3 bases are TGTGCCAGCAGCCGGAGAACAGGGACCTACAATGAGCAGTTCTTC. Variable domain in full (rest from reference TRBV7-6 and TRBJ2-1): GAGVSQSPRYKVTKRGQDVALRCDPISGHVSLYWYRQALGQGPEFLTYFNYEAQQDKSGLPNDRFSAERPEGSISTLTIQRTEQRDSAMYRCASSRRTGTYNEQFFGPGTRLTVL.

CDR3 amino acids: CASSLETRAGSSYNEQFF. CDR3 nucleotides: TGTGCCAGCAGCTTAGAGACCCGGGCGGGAAGCTCCTACAATGAGCAGTTCTTC. The chain recombines TRBV11-2 with TRBJ2-1, with D possibly matching TRBD2 (6 bases). This CDR3 spans 18 amino acids. Trimming pared 0 bases from V and 0 bases from J, leaving 15 bases between. CDR1 SGHAT and CDR2 FQNNGV come from the germline V gene. Together with reference TRBV11-2 and TRBJ2-1, the CDR3 gives the full variable domain: EAGVAQSPRYKIIEKRQSVAFWCNPISGHATLYWYQQILGQGPKLLIQFQNNGVVDDSQLPKDRFSAERLKGVDSTLKIQPAKLEDSAVYLCASSLETRAGSSYNEQFFGPGTRLTVL.